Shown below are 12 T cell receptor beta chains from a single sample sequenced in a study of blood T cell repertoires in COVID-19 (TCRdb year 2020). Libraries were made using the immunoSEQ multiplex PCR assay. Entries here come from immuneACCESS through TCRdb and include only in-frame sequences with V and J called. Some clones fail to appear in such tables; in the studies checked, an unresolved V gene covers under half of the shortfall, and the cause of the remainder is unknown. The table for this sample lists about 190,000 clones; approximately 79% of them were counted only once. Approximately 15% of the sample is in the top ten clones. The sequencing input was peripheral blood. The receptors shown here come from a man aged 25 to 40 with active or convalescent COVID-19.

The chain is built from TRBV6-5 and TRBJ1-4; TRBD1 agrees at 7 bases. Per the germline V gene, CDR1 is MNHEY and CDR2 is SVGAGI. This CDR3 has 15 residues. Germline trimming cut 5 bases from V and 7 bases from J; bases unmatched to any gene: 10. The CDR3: CASSSSGTAVEKLFF. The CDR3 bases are TGTGCCAGCAGTAGCTCCGGGACAGCGGTTGAAAAACTGTTTTTT.

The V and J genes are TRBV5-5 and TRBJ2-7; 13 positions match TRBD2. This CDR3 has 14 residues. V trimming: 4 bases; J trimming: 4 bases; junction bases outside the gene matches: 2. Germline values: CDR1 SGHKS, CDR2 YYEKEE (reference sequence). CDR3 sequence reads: CASSTSGGGYEQYV. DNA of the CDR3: TGTGCCAGCAGCACTAGCGGGGGGGGTTACGAGCAGTACGTC.

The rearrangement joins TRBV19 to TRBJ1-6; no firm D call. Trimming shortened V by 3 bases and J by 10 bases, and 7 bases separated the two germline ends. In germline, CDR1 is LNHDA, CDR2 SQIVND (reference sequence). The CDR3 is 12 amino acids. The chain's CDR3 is CASSMGRSPLHF. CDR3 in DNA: TGTGCCAGTAGTATGGGGAGATCACCCCTCCACTTT.

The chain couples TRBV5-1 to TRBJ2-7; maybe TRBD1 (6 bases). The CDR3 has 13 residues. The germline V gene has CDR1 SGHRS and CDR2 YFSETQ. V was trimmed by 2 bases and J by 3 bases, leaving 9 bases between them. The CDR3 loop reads CASSFADSYEQYF. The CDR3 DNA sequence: TGCGCCAGCAGCTTCGCGGACAGCTACGAGCAGTACTTC.

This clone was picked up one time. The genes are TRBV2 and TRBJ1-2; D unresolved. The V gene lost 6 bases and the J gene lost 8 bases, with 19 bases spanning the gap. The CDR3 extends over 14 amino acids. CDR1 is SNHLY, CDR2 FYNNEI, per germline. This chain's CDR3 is CASSPEQRAGGYTF. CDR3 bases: TGTGCCAGCAGCCCGGAACAGAGGGCAGGAGGCTACACCTTC.

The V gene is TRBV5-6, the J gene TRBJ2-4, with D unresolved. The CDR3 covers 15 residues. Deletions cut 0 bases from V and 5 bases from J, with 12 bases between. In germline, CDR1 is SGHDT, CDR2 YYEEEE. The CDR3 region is CASSLGGWPQNIQYF. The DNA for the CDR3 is TGTGCCAGCAGCTTGGGAGGTTGGCCCCAAAACATTCAGTACTTC.

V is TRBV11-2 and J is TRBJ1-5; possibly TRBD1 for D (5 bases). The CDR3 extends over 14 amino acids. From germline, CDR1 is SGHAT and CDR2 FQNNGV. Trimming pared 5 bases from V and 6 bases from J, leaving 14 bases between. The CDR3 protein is CASSQTGAAQPQHF. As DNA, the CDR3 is TGTGCCAGCAGCCAAACAGGCGCGGCTCAGCCCCAGCATTTT.

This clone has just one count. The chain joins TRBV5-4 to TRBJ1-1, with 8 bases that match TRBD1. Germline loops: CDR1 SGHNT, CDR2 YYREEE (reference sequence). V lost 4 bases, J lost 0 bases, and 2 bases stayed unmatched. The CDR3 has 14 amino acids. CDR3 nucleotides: TGTGCCAGCAGCCGACAGGGGATGAACACTGAAGCTTTCTTT. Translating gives CASSRQGMNTEAFF.

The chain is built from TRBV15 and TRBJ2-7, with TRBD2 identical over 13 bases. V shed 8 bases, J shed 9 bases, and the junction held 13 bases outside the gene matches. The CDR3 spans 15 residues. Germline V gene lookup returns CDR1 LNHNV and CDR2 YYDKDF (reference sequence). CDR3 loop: CATEPGLAGSLGQYF. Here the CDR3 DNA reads TGTGCCACCGAGCCGGGACTAGCGGGAAGTTTAGGGCAGTACTTC.

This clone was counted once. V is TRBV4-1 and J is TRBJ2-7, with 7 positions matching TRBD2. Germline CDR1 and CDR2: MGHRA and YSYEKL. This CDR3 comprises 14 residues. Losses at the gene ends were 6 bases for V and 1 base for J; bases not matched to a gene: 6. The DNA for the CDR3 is TGCGCCAGCAGACGTCTAGCGGAGTCCTACGAGCAGTACTTC. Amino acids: CASRRLAESYEQYF.

CDR3 amino acids: CSVKGQGDQPQHF. The DNA of the CDR3 is TGCAGCGTAAAGGGACAGGGCGATCAGCCCCAGCATTTT. This chain connects TRBV29-1 to TRBJ1-5, with TRBD1 matching over 9 bases. This CDR3 has 13 amino acids. V shed 6 bases and J 5 bases; nucleotides not matched to a gene: 5. The germline gives CDR1 SQVTM, CDR2 ANQGSEA.

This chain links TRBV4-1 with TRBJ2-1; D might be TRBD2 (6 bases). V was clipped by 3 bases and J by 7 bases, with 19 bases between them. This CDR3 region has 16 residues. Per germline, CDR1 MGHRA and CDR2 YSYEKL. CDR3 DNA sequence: TGCGCCAGCAGCCAGATCGTCGGGGGTCGGATAAATGAGCAGTTCTTC. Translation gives CASSQIVGGRINEQFF.